This T cell receptor beta chain originates from a study of metastatic and nonmetastatic thyroid tumors. About the study: Both malignant and benign thyroid patients supplied peripheral blood and tumor or nodule tissue samples, across which the repertoires of these patients were then compared. General observations from the study: Within blood and tumor, benign nodules reportedly had significantly lower TCR beta diversity than malignant thyroid tumors did.

V lost 1 base and J 0 bases, leaving 8 bases between the germline ends. The CDR3 length is 15 residues. Germline CDR1 and CDR2: SNHLY and FYNNEI. Patients had received no treatment of any kind before thyroid surgery. Under the authors' procedure: A classifier for distant metastasis in papillary thyroid cancer was constructed using CDR3 differences observed across clinicopathological groups. Via MiXCR, TCRdb re-called the PCR reads. The V and J calls shown here were made by TCRdb, not taken from the authors' results. The sample holds some 55,000 clones, roughly 20% seen once. This clone was seen repeatedly, ten times or more. Its antigen is unknown.

The clonotype comes from a female donor with papillary thyroid cancer or a benign thyroid nodule (not recorded which). Some clones in this sample may be carry-over from other donors' samples. The source material was blood. V and J are TRBV2 and TRBJ2-3; maybe TRBD1 (6 bases). The CDR3 reads CASSEEGTSTDTQYF. CDR3 coding DNA: TGTGCCAGCAGTGAAGAGGGGACAAGCACAGATACGCAGTATTTT. The full variable domain, in which reference TRBV2 and TRBJ2-3 provide the parts outside the CDR3, is EPEVTQTPSHQVTQMGQEVILRCVPISNHLYFYWYRQILGQKVEFLVSFYNNEISEKSEIFDDQFSVERPDGSNFTLKIRSTKLEDSAMYFCASSEEGTSTDTQYFGPGTRLTVL.